This T cell receptor beta chain was recovered during a study of shared clonotypes between healthy human individuals. General observations from the study: The sharing of 5% to 6.5% of naive CD4 clonotypes was seen across a few donors. The genetic and exposure-history diversity represented was limited by few donors. It was expected that sequencing depth would affect clonotype sharing among donors.

Details on this clone: No antigen is known for it.

V was pared by 7 bases and J by 10 bases, with 12 bases of the junction left unmatched. Germline V lookup: CDR1 SNHLY, CDR2 FYNNEI. This CDR3 region has 15 residues. It was into CD45RA+ naive and CD45RA-negative memory subsets that the CD4+ cells were split. TCRdb's copy holds only in-frame clones and misses some; the assay was immunoSEQ multiplex PCR. The sample lists approximately 530,000 clones, approximately 94% occurring once. This receptor was identified in a woman in her 30s in good health. This chain connects TRBV2 to TRBJ2-1; 11 bases agree with TRBD2. The sequenced sample was naive CD4+ T cells sorted from blood. This sample's subset: CD45RA+ positively selected. CDR3 sequence (DNA): TGTGCCAGCATCGGGGGGTTAGCGGGAGGGGCGGAGCAGTTCTTC. It yields the protein CASIGGLAGGAEQFF.